These 5 T cell receptor beta chains originate from one sample sequenced in a study of PD-1 blockade in mismatch repair-deficient tumors. Measured with immunoSEQ multiplex PCR; TCRdb has only the in-frame clones, and not every one. The data show 11,000 to 15,000 clones, 65% to 90% seen once. The specimen was PBMCs, collected less than 15 weeks after starting pembrolizumab. These receptors all stem from an adult with mismatch repair-deficient cancer.

The V call is TRBV7-9, the J call TRBJ1-1; a possible D gene is TRBD1 (6 bases). The CDR3 covers 15 residues. Per germline, CDR1 SEHNR and CDR2 FQNEAQ (reference sequence). Deletions cut 4 bases from V and 4 bases from J, with 16 bases between. CDR3 in amino acids: CASSYPGGGPTEAFF. CDR3 nucleotide sequence: TGTGCCAGCAGCTATCCGGGAGGGGGGCCCACTGAAGCTTTCTTT.

This chain connects TRBV11-3 to TRBJ2-7, with TRBD1 as a possible D gene (5 bases). The CDR3 consists of 13 residues. Deletions cut 7 bases from V and 6 bases from J, with 16 bases between. Germline assignment: CDR1 SGHNT and CDR2 YENEEA. The CDR3 coding sequence is TGTGCCAGCACCTCCCCCAGGGAATTCGAGCAGTACTTC. Encoded protein: CASTSPREFEQYF.

The CDR3 loop is CASSPGEGLNQPQHF. Here the CDR3 DNA reads TGCGCCAGCAGCCCCGGGGAGGGTTTAAATCAGCCCCAGCATTTT. This chain links TRBV5-1 with TRBJ1-5, with D unresolved. The length of the CDR3 is 15 residues. The germline V gene has CDR1 SGHRS and CDR2 YFSETQ. V shed 4 bases and J shed 4 bases, with 15 bases lying between them.

The chain recombines TRBV11-2 with TRBJ2-7; no firm D call. Germline V gene sequence: CDR1 SGHAT, CDR2 FQNNGV. This CDR3 has 13 amino acids. V was cut by 3 bases and J by 2 bases, with 8 bases left in between. In DNA, the CDR3 is TGTGCCAGCAGCTTTTGGCTAGCCTACGAGCAGTACTTC. Translated, it gives CASSFWLAYEQYF.

This CDR3 is CAWSSLYEQYF. In DNA, the CDR3 is TGTGCCTGGAGCTCCTTATACGAGCAGTACTTC. The V and J genes are TRBV30 and TRBJ2-7, with D unclear. Germline loops: CDR1 GTSNPN, CDR2 SVGIG (reference sequence). The CDR3 spans 11 residues. The V end lost 3 bases, the J end lost 4 bases, and 7 bases lay between the germline ends.